This T cell receptor beta chain was recovered during a study of blood T cell repertoires in COVID-19. Study-wide background: From the United States, Italy and Spain came samples of acute and convalescent COVID-19. In each case, the material was cDNA or gDNA derived from T cells, B-cell-depleted T cells, or PBMCs.

This clone was found once. The germline V gene encodes CDR1 ENHRY and CDR2 SYGVKD. This CDR3 has 12 amino acids. Trimming took 4 bases from V and 4 from J, leaving 7 bases between them. Per the original methods: How many nucleated cells were present was estimated from reference gene primer amplification. The assay was immunoSEQ multiplex PCR, and TCRdb's table has in-frame clones only and misses some. V, J and clone size derive from that table, while D and trimming were established from the DNA sequence. This repertoire shows about 240,000 clones, approximately 84% found once; its top ten account for around 4%.

J is TRBJ2-5 and V is TRBV10-3; D possibly corresponds to TRBD2 (5 bases). Sequencing was carried out using peripheral blood. The receptor comes from a man aged 50-59 years with acute or convalescent COVID-19. The CDR3 here is CAISGTGETQYF. The CDR3 DNA follows: TGTGCCATCAGTGGGACTGGAGAGACCCAGTACTTC.